Presented here are 15 T cell receptor beta chains from one specimen sequenced in a study of blood T cell repertoires in COVID-19. Method: immunoSEQ multiplex PCR; TCRdb's copy keeps in-frame clones and lacks some. The sample yields around 300,000 clones, 70% to 90% seen once. The sequencing sample was made of peripheral blood. These receptors were taken from a woman in her 70s with acute or convalescent COVID-19.

V is TRBV10-3 and J is TRBJ2-3; perhaps TRBD2 as D (6 bases). CDR3 length equals 14 residues. V was cut by 10 bases and J by 0 bases, with 14 bases left in between. From germline, CDR1 is ENHRY and CDR2 SYGVKD. CDR3 bases: TGTGCCACCCACGGTGGGACTAGCACAGATACGCAGTATTTT. Translating it yields CATHGGTSTDTQYF.

Worth noting for this clone: One end of the junction fails to match germline, which may point to a read error. The same CDR3 can be traced to other DNA sequences in this sample. The chain has TRBV2 and TRBJ1-5, with D possibly being TRBD1 (5 bases). This CDR3 is built from 16 residues. The V gene's germline CDR1 is SNHLY and CDR2 FYNNEI. DNA for the CDR3: TGTGCTAGCAGTAATGCTGGGGACTATAGCAATCAGCCCCAGCATTTT. Its protein product is CASSNAGDYSNQPQHF. Drawing the rest from reference TRBV2 and TRBJ1-5, the complete variable domain is EPEVTQTPSHQVTQMGQEVILRCVPISNHLYFYWYRQILGQKVEFLVSFYNNEISEKSEIFDDQFSVERPDGSNFTLKIRSTKLEDSAMYFCASSNAGDYSNQPQHFGDGTRLSIL.

This sequence joins TRBV27 and TRBJ1-6; 7 nucleotides agree with TRBD1. The CDR3 loop spans 17 amino acids. CDR1 is MNHEY, CDR2 SMNVEV, per germline (reference sequence). V lost 4 bases to trimming and J lost 7 bases; unmatched junction nucleotides: 13. CDR3 protein: CASSSISVRQGNSPLHF. CDR3 bases: TGTGCCAGCAGTTCTATAAGTGTTCGACAGGGAAATTCACCCCTCCACTTT.

This clone has a handful of counts. The chain employs TRBV7-8 and TRBJ2-5; D is possibly TRBD2 (6 bases). Germline CDR1 SGHVS, CDR2 FQNEAQ. CDR3 length: 13 amino acids. V lost 1 base, J lost 5 bases, and 8 bases lay in between. CDR3 amino acids: CASSLGGVETQYF. CDR3 sequence (DNA): TGTGCCAGCAGCTTAGGGGGGGTCGAGACCCAGTACTTC. The variable domain in full, with the rest retrieved from reference TRBV7-8 and TRBJ2-5, is GAGVSQSPRYKVAKRGQDVALRCDPISGHVSLFWYQQALGQGPEFLTYFQNEAQLDKSGLPSDRFFAERPEGSVSTLKIQRTQQEDSAVYLCASSLGGVETQYFGPGTRLLVL.

The chain links TRBV6-4 to TRBJ1-2, with a possible D match to TRBD1 (5 bases). The CDR3 extends over 13 amino acids. V shed 2 bases and J shed 4 bases, with 8 bases lying between them. Germline values: CDR1 MRHNA, CDR2 SNTAGT. This CDR3 reads CASSDGGSYGYTF. The DNA for the CDR3 is TGTGCCAGCAGTGACGGGGGGAGCTATGGCTACACCTTC.

The CDR3 nucleotides are TGTGCCAGCAGCTCCTCGACAGGGAAGGGTCCTATCCCCTATGGCTACACCTTC. Translation: CASSSSTGKGPIPYGYTF. The chain recombines TRBV27 with TRBJ1-2; 7 bases align to TRBD1. After removal of 6 bases from V and 4 bases from J, the junction contained 20 bases not matched to a gene. Germline values: CDR1 MNHEY, CDR2 SMNVEV (reference sequence). The CDR3 is 18 amino acids.

The chain recombines TRBV2 with TRBJ1-2; TRBD1 agrees at 10 bases. V lost 5 bases, J lost 8 bases, and 11 bases stayed unmatched. Looked up from germline, CDR1 is SNHLY and CDR2 is FYNNEI. CDR3 size: 15 residues. The CDR3 is CASSPDRQGAKGYTF. For the CDR3, the DNA is TGTGCCAGCAGTCCTGATAGACAGGGGGCGAAAGGCTACACCTTC.

The chain uses TRBV5-1 and TRBJ1-1; 10 positions agree with TRBD1. The CDR3 extends over 15 amino acids. Germline CDR1 is SGHRS and CDR2 is YFSETQ. Trimming removed 4 bases from V and 6 bases from J; junction bases left unmatched: 9. DNA of the CDR3: TGCGCCAGCAGCGTTAGGGGACAGGGGTTTGCTGAAGCTTTCTTT. Protein: CASSVRGQGFAEAFF.

This clone was counted once. The chain combines TRBV3-1 (or the pseudogene TRBV3-2) with TRBJ2-5, with 8 bases lining up with TRBD2. The germline V gene has CDR1 LGHDT and CDR2 YNNKEL (reference sequence). This CDR3 contains 15 residues. Unmatched junction bases numbered 5, after V lost 4 bases and J lost 1 base. CDR3 residues: CASSLRGGAQETQYF. Here the CDR3 DNA reads TGTGCCAGCAGCCTTCGGGGGGGCGCCCAAGAGACCCAGTACTTC.

The gene calls are TRBV3-1 (or the pseudogene TRBV3-2) and TRBJ2-3; D is possibly TRBD2 (7 bases). The CDR3 runs 14 residues. The germline CDR1 and CDR2 sequences are LGHDT and YNNKEL (reference sequence). The germline V and J ends were trimmed by 5 bases and 5 bases, with 14 bases remaining between them. The CDR3 nucleotides are TGTGCCAGCAGCTCTAGGGGGGGAAGAGATACGCAGTATTTT. The encoded protein is CASSSRGGRDTQYF.

The chain employs TRBV6-2 or TRBV6-3 and TRBJ1-6; possible D gene TRBD1, 6 bases. The CDR3 runs 15 residues. Trimming stripped 2 bases from V and 10 bases from J, with 15 bases between. CDR1 and CDR2 from the germline V gene are MNHEY and SVGEGT. CDR3 DNA: TGTGCCAGCAGTTACATTGTGACAGGAGCCTCACCCCTCCACTTT. Protein sequence: CASSYIVTGASPLHF.

The V and J genes are TRBV6-5 and TRBJ2-3; a possible D gene is TRBD2 (6 bases). The V and J ends lost 7 bases and 1 base respectively, with 15 bases between them. The CDR3 loop spans 15 amino acids. Germline V gene data show CDR1 as MNHEY and CDR2 as SVGAGI. CDR3 coding DNA: TGTGCCAGCACTCGGGGGATAGCGGGCACAGATACGCAGTATTTT. It translates to CASTRGIAGTDTQYF.

V and J are TRBV6-1 and TRBJ1-5; 9 positions agree with TRBD1. Germline CDR1 is MNHNS and CDR2 is SASEGT. The J segment lost 6 bases and the V segment lost 0 bases, leaving 6 bases of the junction unmatched. CDR3 size: 16 residues. CDR3 in amino acids: CASSEALGQGIQPQHF. DNA for the CDR3: TGTGCCAGCAGTGAAGCGCTCGGACAGGGGATTCAGCCCCAGCATTTT.

The chain has TRBV6-1 and TRBJ1-5, with D perhaps matching TRBD1 (6 bases). The germline V gene has CDR1 MNHNS and CDR2 SASEGT. The CDR3 runs to 13 residues. The ends were cut back, 6 bases at V and 5 bases at J, with 11 bases in the middle. CDR3 region: CASRSQGYQPQHF. The CDR3 DNA follows: TGTGCCAGCAGATCACAGGGTTATCAGCCCCAGCATTTT.

This chain uses TRBV10-3 with TRBJ1-5; D perhaps matches TRBD1 (5 bases). V was trimmed by 6 bases and J by 4 bases, leaving 10 bases between them. The CDR3 is 13 residues long. Looked up from germline, CDR1 is ENHRY and CDR2 is SYGVKD. CDR3 sequence: CAIRAAGNQPQHF. The DNA of the CDR3 is TGTGCCATCAGAGCCGCAGGGAATCAGCCCCAGCATTTT.